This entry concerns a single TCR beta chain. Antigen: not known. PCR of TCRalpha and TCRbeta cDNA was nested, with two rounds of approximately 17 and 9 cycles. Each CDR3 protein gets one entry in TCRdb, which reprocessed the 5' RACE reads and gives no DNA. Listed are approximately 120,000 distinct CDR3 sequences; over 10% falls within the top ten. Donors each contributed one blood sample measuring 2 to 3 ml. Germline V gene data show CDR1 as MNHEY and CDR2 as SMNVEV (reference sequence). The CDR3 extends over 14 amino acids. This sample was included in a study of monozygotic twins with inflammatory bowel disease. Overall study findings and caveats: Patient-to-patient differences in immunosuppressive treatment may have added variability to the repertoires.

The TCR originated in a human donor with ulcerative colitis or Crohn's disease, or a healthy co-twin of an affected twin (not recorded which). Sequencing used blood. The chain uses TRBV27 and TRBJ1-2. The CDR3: CASSPRVLGYGYTF.